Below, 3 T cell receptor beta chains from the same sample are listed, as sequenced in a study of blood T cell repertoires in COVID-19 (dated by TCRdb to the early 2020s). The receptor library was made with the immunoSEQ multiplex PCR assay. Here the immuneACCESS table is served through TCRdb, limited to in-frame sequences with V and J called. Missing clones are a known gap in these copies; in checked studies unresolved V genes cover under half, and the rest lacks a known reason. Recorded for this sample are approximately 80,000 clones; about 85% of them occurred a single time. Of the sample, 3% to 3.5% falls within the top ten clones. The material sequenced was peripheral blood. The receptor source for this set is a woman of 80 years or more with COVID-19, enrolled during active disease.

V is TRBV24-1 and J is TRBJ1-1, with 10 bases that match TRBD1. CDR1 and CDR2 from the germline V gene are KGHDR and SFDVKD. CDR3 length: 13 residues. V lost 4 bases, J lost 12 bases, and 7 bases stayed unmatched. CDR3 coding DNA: TGTGCCACCAGTGAGGAGACAGGGGGCCGGCCTTTCTTT. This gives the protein CATSEETGGRPFF.

In DNA form, the CDR3 reads TGTGCCAGCAGTTACTCTGAGGGGGCAGGAACTGAAGCTTTCTTT. It yields the protein CASSYSEGAGTEAFF. The chain couples TRBV6-5 to TRBJ1-1; 7 positions agree with TRBD1. The CDR3 covers 15 residues. The ends lost 0 bases at V and 5 bases at J; junction bases unmatched: 6. Germline lookup yields CDR1 MNHEY and CDR2 SVGAGI.

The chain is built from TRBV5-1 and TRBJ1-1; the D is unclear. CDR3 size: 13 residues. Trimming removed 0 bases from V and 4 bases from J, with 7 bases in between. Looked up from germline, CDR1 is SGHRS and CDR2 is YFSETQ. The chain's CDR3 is CASSLAVLTEAFF. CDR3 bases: TGCGCCAGCAGCTTGGCAGTTCTCACTGAAGCTTTCTTT.